One and the same sample provided the 3 T cell receptor beta chains below, sequenced in a study of control samples from healthy donors and cancer patients. Clones were read by immunoSEQ multiplex PCR, and TCRdb kept only the in-frame ones, dropping some. The data show fewer than 500,000 clones, around 90% seen once. The sequencing input was PBMCs. These receptors were obtained from a man in his forties with head and neck cancer.

With regard to this clone: The same CDR3 can be traced to other DNA sequences in this sample. V usage is TRBV7-3 and J usage is TRBJ2-7; either TRBD1 or TRBD2 may fit D (5 bases each). Trimming stripped 5 bases from V and 1 base from J, with 9 bases between. Germline V lookup: CDR1 SGHTA, CDR2 FQGTGA. The CDR3 sequence is 13 residues long. CDR3 DNA: TGTGCCAGCAGCCCTGGGGGTTCCTACGAGCAGTACTTC. Its protein is CASSPGGSYEQYF.

The V and J genes are TRBV5-5 and TRBJ2-5, with D unresolved. The germline CDR1 and CDR2 sequences are SGHKS and YYEKEE (reference sequence). The length of the CDR3 is 14 residues. V dropped 1 base and J dropped 2 bases, with 9 bases sitting between them. The CDR3 coding sequence is TGTGCCAGCAGCTTGTCCCAATATCAAGAGACCCAGTACTTC. Amino acid sequence: CASSLSQYQETQYF.

V usage is TRBV6-1 and J usage is TRBJ1-5; D uncertain. This CDR3 contains 15 residues. The V gene's germline CDR1 is MNHNS and CDR2 SASEGT. The V end lost 1 base, the J end lost 2 bases, and 9 bases lay between the germline ends. CDR3 amino acids: CASSEVRVGNQPQHF. CDR3 nucleotides: TGTGCCAGCAGTGAAGTGAGAGTTGGCAATCAGCCCCAGCATTTT.